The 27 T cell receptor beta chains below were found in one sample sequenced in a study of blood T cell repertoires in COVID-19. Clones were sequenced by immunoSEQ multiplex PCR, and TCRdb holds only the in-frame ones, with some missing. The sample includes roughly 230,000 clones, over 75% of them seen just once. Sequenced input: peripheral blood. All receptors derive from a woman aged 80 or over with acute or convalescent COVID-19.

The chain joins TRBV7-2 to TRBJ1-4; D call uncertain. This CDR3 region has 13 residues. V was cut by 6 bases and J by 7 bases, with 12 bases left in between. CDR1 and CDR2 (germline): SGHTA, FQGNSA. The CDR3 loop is CASSSPGGEKLFF. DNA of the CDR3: TGTGCCAGCAGTTCCCCGGGAGGTGAAAAACTGTTTTTT.

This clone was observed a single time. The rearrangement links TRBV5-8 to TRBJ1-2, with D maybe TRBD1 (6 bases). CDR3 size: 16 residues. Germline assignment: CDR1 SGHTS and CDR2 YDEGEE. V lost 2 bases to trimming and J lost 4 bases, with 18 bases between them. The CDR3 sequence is CASSFARVGGAYGYTF. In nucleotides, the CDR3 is TGTGCCAGCAGCTTCGCCCGGGTTGGGGGCGCCTATGGCTACACCTTC.

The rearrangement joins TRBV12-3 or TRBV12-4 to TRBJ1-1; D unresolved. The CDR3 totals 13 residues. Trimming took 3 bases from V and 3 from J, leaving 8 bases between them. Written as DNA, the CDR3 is TGTGCCAGCAGTTTGAGTTCGCACACTGAAGCTTTCTTT. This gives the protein CASSLSSHTEAFF.

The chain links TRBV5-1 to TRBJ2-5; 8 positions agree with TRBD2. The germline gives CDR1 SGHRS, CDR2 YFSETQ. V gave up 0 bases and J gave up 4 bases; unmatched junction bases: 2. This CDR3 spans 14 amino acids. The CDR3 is CASSLGGGIETQYF. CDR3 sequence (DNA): TGCGCCAGCAGCTTGGGCGGGGGGATAGAGACCCAGTACTTC.

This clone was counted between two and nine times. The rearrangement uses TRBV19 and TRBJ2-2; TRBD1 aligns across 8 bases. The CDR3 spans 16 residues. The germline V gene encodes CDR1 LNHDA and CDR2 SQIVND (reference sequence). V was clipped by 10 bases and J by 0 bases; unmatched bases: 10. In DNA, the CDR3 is TGTGCCACCCCAAAGGCAGGGGGCACGAACACCGGGGAGCTGTTTTTT. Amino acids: CATPKAGGTNTGELFF.

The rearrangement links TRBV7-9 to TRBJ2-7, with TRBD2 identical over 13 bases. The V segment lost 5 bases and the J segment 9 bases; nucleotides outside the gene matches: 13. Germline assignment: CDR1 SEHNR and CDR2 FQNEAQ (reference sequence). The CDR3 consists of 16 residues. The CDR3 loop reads CASSDELGLAGAGQYF. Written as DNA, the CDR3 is TGTGCCAGCAGCGACGAGCTAGGACTAGCGGGAGCCGGGCAGTACTTC.

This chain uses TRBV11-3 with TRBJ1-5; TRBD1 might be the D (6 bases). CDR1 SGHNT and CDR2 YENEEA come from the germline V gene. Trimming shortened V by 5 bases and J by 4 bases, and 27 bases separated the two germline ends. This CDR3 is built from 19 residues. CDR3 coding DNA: TGTGCCAGCAGCCCCCGGGACGGGGTACGAGGGACACCAAATCAGCCCCAGCATTTT. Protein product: CASSPRDGVRGTPNQPQHF.

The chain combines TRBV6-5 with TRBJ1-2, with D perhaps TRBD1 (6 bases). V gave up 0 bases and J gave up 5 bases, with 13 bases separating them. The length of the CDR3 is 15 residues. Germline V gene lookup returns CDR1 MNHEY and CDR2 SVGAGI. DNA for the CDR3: TGTGCCAGCAGTTACTCATTGACAGGAAGATATGGCTACACCTTC. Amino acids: CASSYSLTGRYGYTF.

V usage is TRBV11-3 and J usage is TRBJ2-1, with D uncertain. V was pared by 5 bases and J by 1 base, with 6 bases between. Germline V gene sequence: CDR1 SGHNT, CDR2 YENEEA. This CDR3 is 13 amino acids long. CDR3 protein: CASSKESYNEQFF. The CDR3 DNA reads TGTGCCAGCAGCAAGGAGTCCTACAATGAGCAGTTCTTC. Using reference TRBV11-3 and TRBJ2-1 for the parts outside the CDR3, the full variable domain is EAGVVQSPRYKIIEKKQPVAFWCNPISGHNTLYWYLQNLGQGPELLIRYENEEAVDDSQLPKDRFSAERLKGVDSTLKIQPAELGDSAVYLCASSKESYNEQFFGPGTRLTVL.

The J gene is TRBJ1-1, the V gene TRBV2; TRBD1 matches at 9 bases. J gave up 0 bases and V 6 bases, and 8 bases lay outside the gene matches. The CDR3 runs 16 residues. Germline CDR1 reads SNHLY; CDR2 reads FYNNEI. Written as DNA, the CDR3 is TGTGCCAGCAGCGTCCCCCGGGACAGGGTGAACACTGAAGCTTTCTTT. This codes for CASSVPRDRVNTEAFF. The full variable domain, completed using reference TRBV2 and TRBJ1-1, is EPEVTQTPSHQVTQMGQEVILRCVPISNHLYFYWYRQILGQKVEFLVSFYNNEISEKSEIFDDQFSVERPDGSNFTLKIRSTKLEDSAMYFCASSVPRDRVNTEAFFGQGTRLTVV.

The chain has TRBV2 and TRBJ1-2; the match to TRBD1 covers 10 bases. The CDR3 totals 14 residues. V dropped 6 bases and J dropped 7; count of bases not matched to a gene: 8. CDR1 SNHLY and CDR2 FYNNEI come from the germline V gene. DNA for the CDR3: TGTGCCAGCAGGACCGGACAGGGGGTGGGTGGCTACACCTTC. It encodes CASRTGQGVGGYTF.

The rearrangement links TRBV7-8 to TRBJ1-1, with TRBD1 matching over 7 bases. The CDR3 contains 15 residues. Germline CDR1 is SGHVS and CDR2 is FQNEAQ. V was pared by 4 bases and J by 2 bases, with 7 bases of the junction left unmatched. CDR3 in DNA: TGTGCCAGCAGCTCGACCGACAGGGTCAACACTGAAGCTTTCTTT. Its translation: CASSSTDRVNTEAFF.

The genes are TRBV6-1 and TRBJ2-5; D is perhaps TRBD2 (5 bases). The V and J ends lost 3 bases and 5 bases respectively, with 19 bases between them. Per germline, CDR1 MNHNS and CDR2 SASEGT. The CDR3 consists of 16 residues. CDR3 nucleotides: TGTGCCAGCAGTGAGGGAGCCACCTCCGATGGCGAGACCCAGTACTTC. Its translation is CASSEGATSDGETQYF.

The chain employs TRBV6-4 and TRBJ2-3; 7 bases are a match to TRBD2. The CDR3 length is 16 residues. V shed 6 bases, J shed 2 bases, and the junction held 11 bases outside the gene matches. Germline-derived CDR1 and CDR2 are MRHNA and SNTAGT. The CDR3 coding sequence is TGTGCCAGCAGCGCAGAGGGCGGGAGTGTCACAGATACGCAGTATTTT. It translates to CASSAEGGSVTDTQYF.

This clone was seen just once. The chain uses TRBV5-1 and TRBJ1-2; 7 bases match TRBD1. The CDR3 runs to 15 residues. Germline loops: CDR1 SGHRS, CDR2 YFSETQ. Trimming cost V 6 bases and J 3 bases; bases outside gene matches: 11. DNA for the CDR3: TGCGCCAGCAAGACTACCACAGGGGATCACTATGGCTACACCTTC. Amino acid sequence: CASKTTTGDHYGYTF.

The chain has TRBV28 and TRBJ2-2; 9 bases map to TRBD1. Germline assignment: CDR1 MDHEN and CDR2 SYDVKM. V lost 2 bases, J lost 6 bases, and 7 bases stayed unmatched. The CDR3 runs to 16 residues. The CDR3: CASSLLPGQGPGELFF. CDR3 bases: TGTGCCAGCAGTTTACTCCCGGGACAGGGCCCCGGGGAGCTGTTTTTT.

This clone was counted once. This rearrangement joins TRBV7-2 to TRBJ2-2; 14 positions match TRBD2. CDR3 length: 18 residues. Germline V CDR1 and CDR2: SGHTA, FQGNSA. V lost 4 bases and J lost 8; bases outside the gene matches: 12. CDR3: CASSSAGLAGAGGGELFF. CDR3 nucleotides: TGTGCCAGCAGCTCCGCGGGACTAGCGGGAGCCGGGGGAGGGGAGCTGTTTTTT. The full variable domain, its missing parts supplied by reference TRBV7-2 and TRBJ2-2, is GAGVSQSPSNKVTEKGKDVELRCDPISGHTALYWYRQSLGQGLEFLIYFQGNSAPDKSGLPSDRFSAERTGGSVSTLTIQRTQQEDSAVYLCASSSAGLAGAGGGELFFGEGSRLTVL.

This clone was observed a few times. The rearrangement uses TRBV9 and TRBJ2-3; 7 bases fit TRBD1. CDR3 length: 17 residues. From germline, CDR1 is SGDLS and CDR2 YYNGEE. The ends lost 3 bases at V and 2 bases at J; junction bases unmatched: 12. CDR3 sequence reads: CASSAPRGGRSTDTQYF. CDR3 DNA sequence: TGTGCCAGCAGCGCTCCTCGAGGGGGCAGATCCACAGATACGCAGTATTTT.

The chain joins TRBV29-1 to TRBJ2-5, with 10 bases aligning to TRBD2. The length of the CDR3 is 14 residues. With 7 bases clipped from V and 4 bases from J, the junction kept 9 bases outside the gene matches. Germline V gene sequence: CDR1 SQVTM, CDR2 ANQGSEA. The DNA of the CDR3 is TGCAGCGGTAGAGCGGGAGGGCCCTCAGAGACCCAGTACTTC. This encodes CSGRAGGPSETQYF. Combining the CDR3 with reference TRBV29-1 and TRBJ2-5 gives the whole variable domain SAVISQKPSRDICQRGTSLTIQCQVDSQVTMMFWYRQQPGQSLTLIATANQGSEATYESGFVIDKFPISRPNLTFSTLTVSNMSPEDSSIYLCSGRAGGPSETQYFGPGTRLLVL.

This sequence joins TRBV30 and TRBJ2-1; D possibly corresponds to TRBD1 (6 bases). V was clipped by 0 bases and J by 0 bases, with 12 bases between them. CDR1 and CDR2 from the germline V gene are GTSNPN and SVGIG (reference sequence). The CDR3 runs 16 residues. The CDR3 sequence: CAWSVLGGISYNEQFF. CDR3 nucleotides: TGTGCCTGGAGTGTACTTGGGGGCATCTCCTACAATGAGCAGTTCTTC.

In DNA form, the CDR3 reads TGTGCCTGGAGTGGGGTTGGCGGGTCTGATCAGCCCCAGCATTTT. This codes for CAWSGVGGSDQPQHF. The V gene is TRBV30, the J gene TRBJ1-5; D uncertain. In germline, CDR1 is GTSNPN, CDR2 SVGIG (reference sequence). The CDR3 covers 15 residues. V dropped 1 base and J dropped 5 bases, with 15 bases sitting between them.

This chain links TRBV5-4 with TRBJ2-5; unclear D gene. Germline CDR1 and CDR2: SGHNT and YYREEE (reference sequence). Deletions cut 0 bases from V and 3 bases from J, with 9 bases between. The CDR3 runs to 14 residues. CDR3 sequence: CASSLDRVKETQYF. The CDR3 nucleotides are TGTGCCAGCAGCTTGGACAGAGTAAAAGAGACCCAGTACTTC.

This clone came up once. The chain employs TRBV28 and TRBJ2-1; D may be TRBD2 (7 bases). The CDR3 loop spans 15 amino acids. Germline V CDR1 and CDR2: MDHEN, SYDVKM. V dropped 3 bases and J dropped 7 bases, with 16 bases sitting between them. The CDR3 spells CASSFDGRRGNEQFF. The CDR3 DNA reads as TGTGCCAGCAGTTTCGACGGGAGGAGGGGGAATGAGCAGTTCTTC. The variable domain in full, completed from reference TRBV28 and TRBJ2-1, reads DVKVTQSSRYLVKRTGEKVFLECVQDMDHENMFWYRQDPGLGLRLIYFSYDVKMKEKGDIPEGYSVSREKKERFSLILESASTNQTSMYLCASSFDGRRGNEQFFGPGTRLTVL.

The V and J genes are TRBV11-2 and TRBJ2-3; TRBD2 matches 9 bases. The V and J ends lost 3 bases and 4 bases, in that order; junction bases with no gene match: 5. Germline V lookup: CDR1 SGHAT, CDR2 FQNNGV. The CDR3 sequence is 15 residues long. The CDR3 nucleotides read TGTGCCAGCAGCTTGGCTAGCGGGGCTCCAGATACGCAGTATTTT. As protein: CASSLASGAPDTQYF.

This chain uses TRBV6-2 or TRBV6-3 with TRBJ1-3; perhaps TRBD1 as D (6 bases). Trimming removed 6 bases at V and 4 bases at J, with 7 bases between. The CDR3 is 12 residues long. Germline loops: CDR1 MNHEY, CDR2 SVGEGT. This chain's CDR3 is CASSDRGNTIYF. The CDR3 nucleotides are TGTGCCAGCAGCGACAGGGGAAACACCATATATTTT.

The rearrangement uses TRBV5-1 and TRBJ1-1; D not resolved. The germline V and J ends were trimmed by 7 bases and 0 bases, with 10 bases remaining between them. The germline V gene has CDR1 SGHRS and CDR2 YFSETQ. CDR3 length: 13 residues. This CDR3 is CASRDIMNTEAFF. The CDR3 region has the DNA TGCGCCAGCCGAGATATCATGAACACTGAAGCTTTCTTT.

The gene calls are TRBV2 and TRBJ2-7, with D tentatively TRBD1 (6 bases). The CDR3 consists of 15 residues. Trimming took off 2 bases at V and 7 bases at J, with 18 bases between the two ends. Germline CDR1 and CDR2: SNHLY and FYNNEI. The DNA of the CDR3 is TGTGCCAGCAGTGAAATTGGGGGCTTGGTAGGAGAGCAGTACTTC. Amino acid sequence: CASSEIGGLVGEQYF.